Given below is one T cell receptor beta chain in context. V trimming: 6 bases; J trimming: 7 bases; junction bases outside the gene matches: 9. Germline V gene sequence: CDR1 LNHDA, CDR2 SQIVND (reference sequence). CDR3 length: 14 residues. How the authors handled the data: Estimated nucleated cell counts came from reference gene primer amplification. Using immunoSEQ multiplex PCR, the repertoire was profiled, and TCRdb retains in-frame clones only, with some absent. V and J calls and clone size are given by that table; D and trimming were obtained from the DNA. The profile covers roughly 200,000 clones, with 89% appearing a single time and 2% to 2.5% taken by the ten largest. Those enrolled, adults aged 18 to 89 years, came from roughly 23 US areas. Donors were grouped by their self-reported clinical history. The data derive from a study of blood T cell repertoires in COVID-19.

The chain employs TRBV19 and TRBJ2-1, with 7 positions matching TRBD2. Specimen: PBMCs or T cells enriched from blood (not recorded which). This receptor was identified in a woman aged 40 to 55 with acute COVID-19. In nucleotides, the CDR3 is TGTGCCAGTAGCAGGCGGGAGAGGTTTAATGAGCAGTTCTTC. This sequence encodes CASSRRERFNEQFF.